This T cell receptor (beta chain) originates from a study of cytomegalovirus exposure and HLA in healthy donors. About this clone: What it recognizes is unknown.

Trimming stripped 0 bases from V and 3 bases from J, with 9 bases between. This CDR3 is 15 amino acids long. The germline gives CDR1 LNHNV, CDR2 YYDKDF (reference sequence). Study-level results: In an earlier analysis, in roughly 600 donors, most V segments appeared productive either ~90% or ~30% of the time.

The PCR contained 60 Vbeta and 13 Jbeta primers. Measured with immunoSEQ multiplex PCR; TCRdb has only the in-frame clones, and not every one. The data show about 150,000 clones, roughly 79% seen once. The material sequenced was PBMCs. V and J are TRBV15 and TRBJ1-3, with D perhaps TRBD1 (6 bases). The TCR was taken from a woman aged 40 to 50 in good health and CMV-seropositive. CDR3 nucleotides: TGTGCCACCAGCAGAGACAGGGGCGGTGGAAACACCATATATTTT. Its protein product is CATSRDRGGGNTIYF.